The 10 T cell receptor beta chains listed next were all sequenced from one sample in a study of Graves' ophthalmopathy and Graves' hyperthyroidism. RNA served as the template for amplifying TCR beta CDR3 regions. Second-round multiplex PCR came after a first-round RT-PCR that employed HTBI primers. MiXCR, applied by TCRdb to the multiplex PCR reads, yields one record per CDR3 protein. The data show 560,000 or so distinct CDR3 sequences, with roughly 40% seen just once and around 4% held by the top ten. The sequenced sample consisted of peripheral blood or thyroid tissue (not recorded which). The receptors here all came from an adult man with Graves' hyperthyroidism.

V and J are TRBV25-1 and TRBJ2-7, with D tentatively TRBD1 or TRBD2 (5 bases each). Deletions cut 2 bases from V and 4 bases from J, with 27 bases between. Germline values: CDR1 MGHDK, CDR2 SYGVNS. The CDR3 is 19 amino acids. The CDR3 is CASSEVLGLGDGKLYEQYF. CDR3 DNA: TGTGCCAGCAGTGAAGTGCTTGGTCTCGGGGACGGAAAATTATACGAGCAGTACTTC.

This clonotype was seen many times. The V gene is TRBV7-8, the J gene TRBJ2-7; 7 bases agree with TRBD1. Germline V gene data show CDR1 as SGHVS and CDR2 as FQNEAQ. V lost 0 bases and J lost 6; bases outside the gene matches: 5. The CDR3 is 14 residues long. The CDR3 DNA reads as TGTGCCAGCAGCTTAGCCAGGACAGGTTTCGAGCAGTACTTC. Translating gives CASSLARTGFEQYF.

CDR3 amino acids: CASSSPGQGNSNQPQHF. DNA of the CDR3: TGTGCCAGCAGTTCCCCGGGACAGGGAAATAGCAATCAGCCCCAGCATTTT. This chain joins TRBV2 and TRBJ1-5; TRBD1 agrees at 9 bases. J gave up 0 bases and V 5 bases, and 8 bases lay outside the gene matches. Per the germline V gene, CDR1 is SNHLY and CDR2 is FYNNEI. This CDR3 is built from 17 residues. The full variable domain, rest sourced from reference TRBV2 and TRBJ1-5, is EPEVTQTPSHQVTQMGQEVILRCVPISNHLYFYWYRQILGQKVEFLVSFYNNEISEKSEIFDDQFSVERPDGSNFTLKIRSTKLEDSAMYFCASSSPGQGNSNQPQHFGDGTRLSIL.

Points on this clonotype: Since a much larger clone is just one base distant, this may be a read error. The rearrangement joins TRBV7-2 to TRBJ1-3; TRBD1 might be the D (6 bases). This CDR3 region has 12 residues. Germline-derived CDR1 and CDR2 are SGHTA and FQGNSA. DNA of the CDR3: TGTGCCAGCAGCTCCCAGGGGAACACCATGTATTTT. Its translation is CASSSQGNTMYF. Full variable domain (rest looked up from reference TRBV7-2 and TRBJ1-3): GAGVSQSPSNKVTEKGKDVELRCDPISGHTALYWYRQSLGQGLEFLIYFQGNSAPDKSGLPSDRFSAERTGGSVSTLTIQRTQQEDSAVYLCASSSQGNTMYFGEGSWLTVV.

Here the CDR3 reads CASSYSGLEYEQYF. The CDR3 nucleotides read TGTGCCAGCAGCTATAGCGGGTTAGAATACGAGCAGTACTTC. The chain employs TRBV7-9 and TRBJ2-7, with TRBD2 identical over 7 bases. V shed 4 bases, J shed 4 bases, and the junction held 7 bases outside the gene matches. From germline, CDR1 is SEHNR and CDR2 FQNEAQ (reference sequence). The CDR3 has 14 amino acids.

There are many counts of this clonotype. The chain joins TRBV19 to TRBJ1-5; D is uncertain. The CDR3 length is 14 residues. Trimming stripped 3 bases from V and 4 bases from J, with 10 bases between. CDR1 is LNHDA and CDR2 is SQIVND in the germline V gene (reference sequence). CDR3 residues: CASSMTGVNQPQHF. In nucleotides, the CDR3 is TGTGCCAGTAGTATGACCGGTGTTAATCAGCCCCAGCATTTT.

This clonotype was observed at least ten times. The chain is built from TRBV13 and TRBJ2-7, with TRBD2 identical over 10 bases. Germline CDR1 and CDR2: PRHDT and FYEKMQ (reference sequence). Trimming took 0 bases from V and 0 from J; bases not matched to a gene: 2. The CDR3 is 16 residues long. The DNA of the CDR3 is TGTGCCAGCAGCTTAGGAGCGGGAGGGTTCTCCTACGAGCAGTACTTC. Amino acids: CASSLGAGGFSYEQYF.

The gene calls are TRBV30 and TRBJ2-6; D unresolved. The germline V and J ends were trimmed by 0 bases and 0 bases, with 9 bases remaining between them. The CDR3 has 16 residues. Germline V gives CDR1 GTSNPN, CDR2 SVGIG (reference sequence). The CDR3, as DNA: TGTGCCTGGAGTGTACAAGGGAACTCTGGGGCCAACGTCCTGACTTTC. It translates to CAWSVQGNSGANVLTF.

On this clonotype itself: This may stem from a read error, because a much larger clone lies one nucleotide away. This chain links TRBV2 with TRBJ2-2; 10 bases are shared with TRBD2. The germline V gene has CDR1 SNHLY and CDR2 FYNNEI. CDR3 length: 14 residues. J lost 6 bases, V lost 6 bases, and 4 bases had no gene match. The CDR3 DNA reads as TGTGCCAGCAGGGGACTAGCGCCTTCCGGGGAGCTGTTTTTT. It is translated as CASRGLAPSGELFF. Drawing the rest from reference TRBV2 and TRBJ2-2, the complete variable domain is EPEVTQTPSHQVTQMGQEVILRCVPISNHLYFYWYRQILGQKVEFLVSFYNNEISEKSEIFDDQFSVERPDGSNFTLKIRSTKLEDSAMYFCASRGLAPSGELFFGEGSRLTVL.

This clonotype was observed once. This chain joins TRBV2 and TRBJ1-1; no clear D gene. Per germline, CDR1 SNHLY and CDR2 FYNNEI. V was clipped by 0 bases and J by 12 bases, with 5 bases between them. The CDR3 contains 10 residues. DNA of the CDR3: TGTGCCAGCAGTGAAGCAGTGTCTTTCTTT. Encoded protein: CASSEAVSFF.